The clone carrying this T cell receptor (beta chain) has a handful of counts. Antigen specificity is unknown. Per the germline V gene, CDR1 is MNHNS and CDR2 is SASEGT. Trimming took 6 bases from V and 6 from J; bases not matched to a gene: 8. The CDR3 is made up of 14 amino acids. From 5'RACE with constant-segment primers came TCR alpha and TCR beta cDNA libraries that carried sample barcodes and UMIs. MiXCR, applied by TCRdb to the 5' RACE reads, yields one record per CDR3 protein. The table includes under 450,000 distinct CDR3 sequences, under 25% detected once. The data originate from a study of T-cell memory formation after mild COVID-19. For the study at large: Largely, the TCR clusters proved donor specific.

Findings and caveats of the study: A second wave expanding day 15 to 37 was CD4+-biased; contracting clones were balanced.

The sequence came from an adult woman who had mild COVID-19 (a few samples of this study predate the infection). Cell type and time point are not known. J is TRBJ1-2 and V is TRBV6-1; TRBD1 matches at 9 bases. Sequenced input: PBMCs or a T cell subset sorted from them (not recorded which). The CDR3 sequence: CASRKGQGRHGYTF. The CDR3 nucleotides read TGTGCCAGCAGGAAGGGACAGGGTCGGCATGGCTACACCTTC.